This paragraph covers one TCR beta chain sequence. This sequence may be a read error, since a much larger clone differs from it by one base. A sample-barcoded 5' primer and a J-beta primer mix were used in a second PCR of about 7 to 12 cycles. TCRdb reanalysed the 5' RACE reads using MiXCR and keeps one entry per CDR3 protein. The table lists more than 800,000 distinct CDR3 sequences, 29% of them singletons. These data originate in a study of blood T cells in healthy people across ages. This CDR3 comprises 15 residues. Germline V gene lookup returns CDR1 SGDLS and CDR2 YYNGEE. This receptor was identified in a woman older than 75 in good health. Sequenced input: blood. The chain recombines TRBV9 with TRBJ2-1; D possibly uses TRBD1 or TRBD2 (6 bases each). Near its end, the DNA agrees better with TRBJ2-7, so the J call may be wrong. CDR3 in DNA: TGTGCCAGCAGCGGGGGGGCCAATGGTTACAATGAGCAGTACTTC. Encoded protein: CASSGGANGYNEQYF.